The present T cell receptor (beta chain) was sequenced within a study of T cells after yellow fever vaccination. This clonotype showed up many times. Germline V gene lookup returns CDR1 MNHEY and CDR2 SVGAGI. V trimming: 1 base; J trimming: 5 bases; junction bases outside the gene matches: 2. The CDR3 length is 15 residues. TCRdb itself ran the 5' RACE reads through MiXCR, one entry per CDR3 protein. This sample has around 53,000 distinct CDR3 sequences, with 5% to 8.5% found just once. Study observations and caveats: Reappearance after the booster was observed for most primary-vaccination clones (about 95% CD4, approximately 90% CD8).

The source of this sequence is a man between 18 and 29 years old who received the YFV17D yellow fever vaccine. The chain recombines TRBV6-5 with TRBJ2-1; 10 bases map to TRBD1. The sample here was CD8+ T cells not binding an NS4B(214-222) dextramer, sorted from PBMCs, taken roughly seven weeks after the first yellow fever vaccination. The CDR3 region has the DNA TGTGCCAGCAGTTACTGGGACAGGGGCAACAATGAGCAGTTCTTC. This encodes CASSYWDRGNNEQFF.